A selection of T cell receptor beta chains follows, all from one sample in a study of PD-1 blockade in mismatch repair-deficient tumors. Method: immunoSEQ multiplex PCR; TCRdb's copy keeps in-frame clones and lacks some. The sample holds tens of thousands of clones; 81% are singletons and the top ten take around 8.1%. The sequencing used peripheral blood, collected about 4.5 months after starting pembrolizumab. Source of these receptors: an adult with mismatch repair-deficient cancer. CDR3s include the opening cysteine and the closing phenylalanine or tryptophan. The D gene is left open where the match is weak. Only part of the rows carry a size: once, few, many, or a class if the clone is expanded.

V gene: TRBV7-3; D gene: TRBD2; J gene: TRBJ2-1; clone size: NA; CDR3 DNA: TGTGCCAGCAGTTCCGGACTAGCGGGAGCAGCCCGCAATGAGCAGTTCTTC; CDR3 protein: CASSSGLAGAARNEQFF
V gene: TRBV6-5; D gene: TRBD1; J gene: TRBJ1-5; clone size: NA; CDR3 DNA: TGTGCCAGCCTTAGACAGGGAGGTCAGCCCCAGCATTTT; CDR3 protein: CASLRQGGQPQHF
V gene: TRBV11-2; D gene: NA; J gene: TRBJ1-5; clone size: few; CDR3 DNA: TGTGCCAGCAGCAACTCAGGTCAGCCCCAGCATTTT; CDR3 protein: CASSNSGQPQHF
V gene: TRBV7-9; D gene: TRBD2; J gene: TRBJ2-3; clone size: NA; CDR3 DNA: TGTGCCAGCAGCTTAGCACTTAGCGGGAGGGGCACAGATACGCAGTATTTT; CDR3 protein: CASSLALSGRGTDTQYF
V gene: TRBV11-2; D gene: NA; J gene: TRBJ1-2; clone size: NA; CDR3 DNA: TGTGCCAGCAGCTCCGAAGGGTCTGGCTACACCTTC; CDR3 protein: CASSSEGSGYTF
V gene: TRBV7-3; D gene: NA; J gene: TRBJ2-1; clone size: NA; CDR3 DNA: TGTGCCAGCAGCCCCAGCGCCAACTCCTACAATGAGCAGTTCTTC; CDR3 protein: CASSPSANSYNEQFF
V gene: TRBV5-6; D gene: TRBD1; J gene: TRBJ2-5; clone size: NA; CDR3 DNA: TGTGCCAGCAGCTCGCTGGACAGGCTACAAGAGACCCAGTACTTC; CDR3 protein: CASSSLDRLQETQYF
V gene: TRBV29-1; D gene: TRBD1; J gene: TRBJ1-1; clone size: NA; CDR3 DNA: TGCAGCGTTGACGCCCCTTGGACAGGGAGGGAGAACACTGAAGCTTTCTTT; CDR3 protein: CSVDAPWTGRENTEAFF
V gene: TRBV7-3; D gene: TRBD2; J gene: TRBJ2-3; clone size: NA; CDR3 DNA: TGTGCCAGCAGTTTTATAGCGGGAGGGCCATCAGATACGCAGTATTTT; CDR3 protein: CASSFIAGGPSDTQYF
V gene: TRBV5-5; D gene: TRBD1; J gene: TRBJ2-1; clone size: NA; CDR3 DNA: TGTGCCAGCAGCTTTTTGGACAGGGTCGGCAATGAGCAGTTCTTC; CDR3 protein: CASSFLDRVGNEQFF
V gene: TRBV27; D gene: NA; J gene: TRBJ1-2; clone size: NA; CDR3 DNA: TGTGCCAGCTCGGACGGACCGAGCGGCTACACCTTC; CDR3 protein: CASSDGPSGYTF
V gene: TRBV5-6; D gene: TRBD1; J gene: TRBJ2-1; clone size: NA; CDR3 DNA: TGTGCCAGCAGCTTCAGACAGGGTCCTTACAATGAGCAGTTCTTC; CDR3 protein: CASSFRQGPYNEQFF
V gene: TRBV5-4; D gene: NA; J gene: TRBJ1-5; clone size: few; CDR3 DNA: TGTGCCAGCAGTATAGGGGAGGATCAGCCCCAGCATTTT; CDR3 protein: CASSIGEDQPQHF
V gene: TRBV10-1; D gene: NA; J gene: TRBJ1-1; clone size: few; CDR3 DNA: TGCGCCAGCATTAACGTTGGCCGAAAAACTGAAGCTTTCTTT; CDR3 protein: CASINVGRKTEAFF
V gene: TRBV11-2; D gene: NA; J gene: TRBJ2-1; clone size: NA; CDR3 DNA: TGTGCCAGCAGCCTATTCCTTGAGGGGCAGTTCTTC; CDR3 protein: CASSLFLEGQFF
V gene: TRBV7-9; D gene: NA; J gene: TRBJ2-5; clone size: NA; CDR3 DNA: TGTGCCAGCAGCTCCAACTGGGGGCCCCAAGAGACCCAGTACTTC; CDR3 protein: CASSSNWGPQETQYF
V gene: TRBV7-9; D gene: TRBD1; J gene: TRBJ2-5; clone size: NA; CDR3 DNA: TGTGCCAGCAGCTTAGGGGACAGGGATGGAGAGACCCAGTACTTC; CDR3 protein: CASSLGDRDGETQYF
V gene: TRBV6-6; D gene: NA; J gene: TRBJ1-1; clone size: NA; CDR3 DNA: TGTGCCAGCAGTTACTCTCGGGAAACTGAAGCTTTCTTT; CDR3 protein: CASSYSRETEAFF
V gene: TRBV7-2; D gene: TRBD1; J gene: TRBJ1-1; clone size: NA; CDR3 DNA: TGTGCCAGCAGCACCCGGACAGGGAAAGCTTTCTTT; CDR3 protein: CASSTRTGKAFF
V gene: TRBV19; D gene: TRBD2; J gene: TRBJ2-1; clone size: NA; CDR3 DNA: TGTGCCAGTAGTGAGGGGACTACAGGCTACAATGAGCAGTTCTTC; CDR3 protein: CASSEGTTGYNEQFF
V gene: TRBV6-5; D gene: NA; J gene: TRBJ2-5; clone size: once; CDR3 DNA: TGTGCCAGCAGTTCCGGGACCCAGTACTTC; CDR3 protein: CASSSGTQYF
V gene: TRBV11-3; D gene: NA; J gene: TRBJ2-1; clone size: NA; CDR3 DNA: TGTGCCAGCAGCTTAGATCAGGTGGATAGCTCCTACAATGAGCAGTTCTTC; CDR3 protein: CASSLDQVDSSYNEQFF
V gene: TRBV29-1; D gene: NA; J gene: TRBJ2-1; clone size: NA; CDR3 DNA: TGCAGCGCACGATCTTCCGAGCAGTTCTTC; CDR3 protein: CSARSSEQFF
V gene: TRBV7-7; D gene: NA; J gene: TRBJ2-3; clone size: NA; CDR3 DNA: TGTGCTAGCAGCTTAGACTATTCGGGAGATACGCAGTATTTT; CDR3 protein: CASSLDYSGDTQYF
V gene: TRBV2; D gene: NA; J gene: TRBJ1-2; clone size: few; CDR3 DNA: TGTGCCAGCAGTGATGGGGGGCGAACTGACTATGGCTACACCTTC; CDR3 protein: CASSDGGRTDYGYTF
V gene: TRBV11-2; D gene: TRBD1; J gene: TRBJ2-7; clone size: NA; CDR3 DNA: TGTGCCAGCAGCTTAGGGACAGGGAGCTACGAGCAGTACTTC; CDR3 protein: CASSLGTGSYEQYF
V gene: TRBV19; D gene: NA; J gene: TRBJ2-1; clone size: NA; CDR3 DNA: TGTGCCAGTAGTATAGCGGGGGAGACCTACAATGAGCAGTTCTTC; CDR3 protein: CASSIAGETYNEQFF
V gene: TRBV5-6; D gene: NA; J gene: TRBJ1-1; clone size: NA; CDR3 DNA: TGTGCCAGCAGCTTGGGTGAAGAATTGATGAACACTGAAGCTTTCTTT; CDR3 protein: CASSLGEELMNTEAFF
V gene: TRBV6-1; D gene: TRBD2; J gene: TRBJ2-1; clone size: NA; CDR3 DNA: TGTGCCAGCAGAATCGAAGGGACTACTGAGCAGTTCTTC; CDR3 protein: CASRIEGTTEQFF
V gene: TRBV11-3; D gene: NA; J gene: TRBJ1-4; clone size: NA; CDR3 DNA: TGTGCCAGCAGCTTACAAGGCGAAAAACTGTTTTTT; CDR3 protein: CASSLQGEKLFF
V gene: TRBV7-8; D gene: NA; J gene: TRBJ1-3; clone size: once; CDR3 DNA: TGTGCCAGCAGCTTAAGCTCGGGGCTTGGAAACACCATATATTTT; CDR3 protein: CASSLSSGLGNTIYF
V gene: TRBV11-3; D gene: TRBD2; J gene: TRBJ2-2; clone size: NA; CDR3 DNA: TGTGCCAGCAAAACCGGGAGGGCCCCCGGGGAGCTGTTTTTT; CDR3 protein: CASKTGRAPGELFF
V gene: TRBV7-8; D gene: TRBD2; J gene: TRBJ2-5; clone size: NA; CDR3 DNA: TGTGCCAGCAGGGGTTCGGGGGGTCAAGAGACCCAGTACTTC; CDR3 protein: CASRGSGGQETQYF
V gene: TRBV7-2; D gene: NA; J gene: TRBJ2-2; clone size: NA; CDR3 DNA: TGTGCCAGCAGCCCGGCGGGGCCATACACCGGGGAGCTGTTTTTT; CDR3 protein: CASSPAGPYTGELFF
V gene: TRBV4-3; D gene: NA; J gene: TRBJ2-1; clone size: NA; CDR3 DNA: TGCGCCAGCAGCCAAGACTGGGGGGCCAATGAGCAGTTCTTC; CDR3 protein: CASSQDWGANEQFF
V gene: TRBV29-1; D gene: NA; J gene: TRBJ2-1; clone size: NA; CDR3 DNA: TGCAGCGTTGCACACAATGAGCAGTTCTTC; CDR3 protein: CSVAHNEQFF
V gene: TRBV7-3; D gene: TRBD2; J gene: TRBJ2-1; clone size: NA; CDR3 DNA: TGTGCCAGCAGCTTGGGACTAGCGGGAGTTAGTGAGCAGTTCTTC; CDR3 protein: CASSLGLAGVSEQFF
V gene: TRBV19; D gene: NA; J gene: TRBJ2-1; clone size: NA; CDR3 DNA: TGTGCCAGTAGTATGCGCGGGACGAACAATGAGCAGTTCTTC; CDR3 protein: CASSMRGTNNEQFF
V gene: TRBV4-1; D gene: NA; J gene: TRBJ1-4; clone size: NA; CDR3 DNA: TGCGCCAGCAGCCAAGAGGGCAGGGTCGCAACTAATGAAAAACTGTTTTTT; CDR3 protein: CASSQEGRVATNEKLFF
V gene: TRBV27; D gene: NA; J gene: TRBJ1-2; clone size: NA; CDR3 DNA: TGTGCCAGCAATCCTAGCGGGGGGCGCTATGGCTACACCTTC; CDR3 protein: CASNPSGGRYGYTF
V gene: TRBV2; D gene: NA; J gene: TRBJ1-2; clone size: few; CDR3 DNA: TGTGCCAGCAGTGAGGAGTTCAACTATGGCTACACCTTC; CDR3 protein: CASSEEFNYGYTF
V gene: TRBV15; D gene: NA; J gene: TRBJ2-3; clone size: NA; CDR3 DNA: TGTGCCACCAGCAGAGATCGGGGCGGGTTCACAGATACGCAGTATTTT; CDR3 protein: CATSRDRGGFTDTQYF
V gene: TRBV4-3; D gene: TRBD2; J gene: TRBJ2-5; clone size: NA; CDR3 DNA: TGCGCCAGCAGCCAGGTTTGGCGGGGGGGCCTGGAGACCCAGTACTTC; CDR3 protein: CASSQVWRGGLETQYF
V gene: TRBV7-6; D gene: NA; J gene: TRBJ2-6; clone size: NA; CDR3 DNA: TGTGCCAGCAGCCTTTACCCCTCGGGGTCAGTCCCTTATGGGGCCAACGTCCTGACTTTC; CDR3 protein: CASSLYPSGSVPYGANVLTF
V gene: TRBV5-1; D gene: NA; J gene: TRBJ1-2; clone size: few; CDR3 DNA: TGCGCCAGCAGCTGGGCCTATGGCTACACCTTC; CDR3 protein: CASSWAYGYTF
V gene: TRBV19; D gene: TRBD1; J gene: TRBJ1-2; clone size: NA; CDR3 DNA: TGTGCCAGTAGCGACAGGGGAACCTATTCTGGCTACACCTTC; CDR3 protein: CASSDRGTYSGYTF
V gene: TRBV9; D gene: NA; J gene: TRBJ2-2; clone size: NA; CDR3 DNA: TGTGCCAGCAGCGTAGCCACCGGGGAGCTGTTTTTT; CDR3 protein: CASSVATGELFF
V gene: TRBV25-1; D gene: NA; J gene: TRBJ1-1; clone size: NA; CDR3 DNA: TGTGCCAGCAGTGAATTGGCTCGGGGCGACACTGAAGCTTTCTTT; CDR3 protein: CASSELARGDTEAFF
V gene: TRBV4-1; D gene: NA; J gene: TRBJ1-3; clone size: NA; CDR3 DNA: TGCGCCAGCAGCCAAGGCACGGGACGCTATAGTAACACCATATATTTT; CDR3 protein: CASSQGTGRYSNTIYF
V gene: TRBV6-1; D gene: NA; J gene: TRBJ2-7; clone size: NA; CDR3 DNA: TGTGCCAGCAGAGGTTGGCCCGTCACCTACGAGCAGTACTTC; CDR3 protein: CASRGWPVTYEQYF
V gene: TRBV7-3; D gene: NA; J gene: TRBJ2-5; clone size: once; CDR3 DNA: TGTGCCAGCAGCGCAGGGAGGTGGGAGACCCAGTACTTC; CDR3 protein: CASSAGRWETQYF
V gene: TRBV7-9; D gene: NA; J gene: TRBJ2-1; clone size: NA; CDR3 DNA: TGTGCCAGCAGCTTAGCGAGGGGGGATTACAATGAGCAGTTCTTC; CDR3 protein: CASSLARGDYNEQFF
V gene: TRBV5-1; D gene: NA; J gene: TRBJ2-7; clone size: few; CDR3 DNA: TGCGCCAGCAGCACCAGGGACGGAAGCTACTCCTACGAGCAGTACTTC; CDR3 protein: CASSTRDGSYSYEQYF
V gene: TRBV11-2; D gene: TRBD1; J gene: TRBJ2-7; clone size: NA; CDR3 DNA: TGTGCCAGCAGCTGGGGGACAGTCTCCTACGAGCAGTACTTC; CDR3 protein: CASSWGTVSYEQYF
V gene: TRBV29-1; D gene: TRBD2; J gene: TRBJ2-5; clone size: NA; CDR3 DNA: TGCAGCGTTGCACTAGCGGGGGCCCAAGAGACCCAGTACTTC; CDR3 protein: CSVALAGAQETQYF
V gene: TRBV2; D gene: NA; J gene: TRBJ1-4; clone size: once; CDR3 DNA: TGTGCCAGCAGTGTAACGTCGGGTACGGCTAATGAAAAACTGTTTTTT; CDR3 protein: CASSVTSGTANEKLFF
V gene: TRBV7-2; D gene: TRBD2; J gene: TRBJ2-7; clone size: once; CDR3 DNA: TGTGCCAGCAGCTTCGCCGGACTAGCGGGAGACGAGCAGTACTTC; CDR3 protein: CASSFAGLAGDEQYF
V gene: TRBV6-4; D gene: NA; J gene: TRBJ2-2; clone size: once; CDR3 DNA: TGTGCCAGCAGTGCCACAGTGAACACCGGGGAGCTGTTTTTT; CDR3 protein: CASSATVNTGELFF
V gene: TRBV5-1; D gene: NA; J gene: TRBJ1-1; clone size: NA; CDR3 DNA: TGCGCCAGCCGACAGGAATTGAACACTGAAGCTTTCTTT; CDR3 protein: CASRQELNTEAFF